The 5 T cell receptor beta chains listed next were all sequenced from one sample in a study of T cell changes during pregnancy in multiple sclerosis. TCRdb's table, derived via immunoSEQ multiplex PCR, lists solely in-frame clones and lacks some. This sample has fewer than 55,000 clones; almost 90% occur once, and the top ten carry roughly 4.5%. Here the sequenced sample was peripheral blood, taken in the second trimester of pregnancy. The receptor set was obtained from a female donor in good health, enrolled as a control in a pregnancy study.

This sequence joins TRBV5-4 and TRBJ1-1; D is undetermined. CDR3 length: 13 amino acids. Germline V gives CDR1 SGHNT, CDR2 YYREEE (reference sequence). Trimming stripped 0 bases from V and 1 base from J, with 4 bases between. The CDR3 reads CASSLAGNTEAFF. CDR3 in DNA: TGTGCCAGCAGCTTGGCCGGGAACACTGAAGCTTTCTTT.

The CDR3 nucleotides are TGTGCCTGGATCAGGACACATGGTACTGAAGCTTTCTTT. Its translation is CAWIRTHGTEAFF. The chain combines TRBV30 with TRBJ1-1; tentatively, D is TRBD1 (5 bases). CDR1 is GTSNPN and CDR2 is SVGIG in the germline V gene (reference sequence). The CDR3 covers 13 residues. Trimming shortened V by 4 bases and J by 5 bases, and 14 bases separated the two germline ends.

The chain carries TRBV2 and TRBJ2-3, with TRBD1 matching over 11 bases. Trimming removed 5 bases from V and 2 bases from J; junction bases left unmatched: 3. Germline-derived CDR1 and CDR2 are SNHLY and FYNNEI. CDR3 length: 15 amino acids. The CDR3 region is CASSRDRGDTDTQYF. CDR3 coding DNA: TGTGCCAGCAGTCGGGACAGGGGGGACACAGATACGCAGTATTTT.

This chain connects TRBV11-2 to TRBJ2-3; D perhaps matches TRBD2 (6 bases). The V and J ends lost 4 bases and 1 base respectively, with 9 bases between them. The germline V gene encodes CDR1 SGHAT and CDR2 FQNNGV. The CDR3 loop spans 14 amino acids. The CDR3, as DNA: TGTGCCAGCAGCTCCAGGGAGGGCACAGATACGCAGTATTTT. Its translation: CASSSREGTDTQYF.

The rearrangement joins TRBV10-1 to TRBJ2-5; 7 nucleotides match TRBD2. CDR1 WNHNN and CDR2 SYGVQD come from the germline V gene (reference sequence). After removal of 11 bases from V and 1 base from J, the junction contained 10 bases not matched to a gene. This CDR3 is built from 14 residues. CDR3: CAPTSSGTQETQYF. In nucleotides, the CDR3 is TGCGCCCCCACGTCTAGCGGAACCCAAGAGACCCAGTACTTC.